Listed below are T cell receptor beta chains from one sample, sequenced in a study of cytomegalovirus exposure and HLA in healthy donors. Measured with immunoSEQ multiplex PCR; TCRdb has only the in-frame clones, and not every one. The data show 180,000 or so clones, with 82% seen just once and 0.075% to 0.1% held by the top ten. Sequenced input: PBMCs. The receptors here all came from a boy younger than 10 in good health and CMV-seronegative. CDR3s include the opening cysteine and the closing phenylalanine or tryptophan. The order of the fields is V gene, CDR3 length, CDR3 protein.

TRBV10-3	16	CAISEPTGGSGNTIYF
TRBV6-1	13	CASSGKGAYEQYF
TRBV27	16	CASSSRLPNSGDTQYF
TRBV5-1	12	CASSLNQREQFF
TRBV6-5	16	CASSYSILGGYNEQFF
TRBV27	16	CASSLRGVQYNSPLHF
TRBV9	15	CASSVGPGGSDTQYF
TRBV5-4	14	CASKIAGGRETQYF
TRBV4-1	15	CASSESHRVVSEQYF
TRBV10-3	19	CAISESSPGRGGHVDTQYF
TRBV9	14	CASSVTTLNTEAFF
TRBV10-2	15	CASSEIGDIFTEAFF
TRBV7-6	21	CASSLGPPIRQGLGSYNEQFF
TRBV18	13	CASSPPTAYEQYF
TRBV4-3	16	CASSRSVATNTGELFF
TRBV11-2	15	CASSYSGGDYNEQFF
TRBV27	15	CASTPGRASSYEQYF